The 10 T cell receptor beta chains listed next were all sequenced from one sample in a study of tumor-infiltrating lymphocytes in oesophageal squamous cell carcinoma. Each CDR3 protein is one row after TCRdb ran MiXCR on the PCR reads. The sample lists around 16,000 distinct CDR3 sequences, 50% occurring once. Sequencing input: esophageal tumor tissue. These receptor sequences come from a male donor with esophageal squamous cell carcinoma.

Comment on this clonotype: The final CDR3 position lacks the conserved phenylalanine or tryptophan, pointing to a likely read error. It is unclear where the CDR3 begins or ends on the DNA, so no DNA is shown, and the CDR3 is as TCRdb lists it. The rearrangement joins TRBV7-3 to TRBJ2-1; the table names TRBD1, a call not compared with the DNA. Germline V CDR1 and CDR2: SGHTA, FQGTGA. The CDR3 has 19 residues if both end residues are counted. The CDR3 sequence is CASSTWTVLLSNYGYTFGS.

V is TRBV9 and J is TRBJ2-1, with D perhaps TRBD1 (6 bases). This CDR3 has 16 residues. CDR1 is SGDLS, CDR2 YYNGEE, per germline. V was trimmed by 2 bases and J by 2 bases, leaving 14 bases between them. The CDR3 is CASSVEIQGTYNEQFF. The CDR3, as DNA: TGTGCCAGCAGCGTGGAAATACAGGGAACCTACAATGAGCAGTTCTTC. The whole variable domain, remainder taken from reference TRBV9 and TRBJ2-1, is DSGVTQTPKHLITATGQRVTLRCSPRSGDLSVYWYQQSLDQGLQFLIQYYNGEERAKGNILERFSAQQFPDLHSELNLSSLELGDSALYFCASSVEIQGTYNEQFFGPGTRLTVL.

The rearrangement joins TRBV6-6 to TRBJ2-3, with TRBD1 matching over 7 bases. The DNA end favors TRBJ2-7, so the J call may be wrong. The CDR3 contains 13 residues. Germline-derived CDR1 and CDR2 are MNHNY and SVGAGI (reference sequence). The CDR3 DNA follows: TGTGCCAGCAGTTGGGACAGCGCCTACGAGCAGTACTTC. It is translated as CASSWDSAYEQYF.

This clonotype was seen a handful of times. A much bigger clone sits one base away, suggesting this may be a read error. V and J are TRBV5-6 and TRBJ2-1; D gene unclear. With 4 bases removed from V and 13 bases from J, the gap between germline ends came to 12 bases. Per germline, CDR1 SGHDT and CDR2 YYEEEE. The CDR3 runs to 11 residues. This chain's CDR3 is CASSHGETQFF. CDR3 sequence (DNA): TGTGCCAGCAGCCACGGAGAGACCCAGTTCTTC.

The chain employs TRBV7-8 and TRBJ2-3; D remains unclear. The CDR3 covers 12 residues. The V gene lost 2 bases and the J gene lost 6 bases, with 6 bases spanning the gap. Germline V gene data show CDR1 as SGHVS and CDR2 as FQNEAQ. CDR3 nucleotide sequence: TGTGCCAGCAGCTTACGGGTCGATACGCAGTATTTT. Its protein product is CASSLRVDTQYF. The variable domain in full, with the rest retrieved from reference TRBV7-8 and TRBJ2-3, is GAGVSQSPRYKVAKRGQDVALRCDPISGHVSLFWYQQALGQGPEFLTYFQNEAQLDKSGLPSDRFFAERPEGSVSTLKIQRTQQEDSAVYLCASSLRVDTQYFGPGTRLTVL.

The chain joins TRBV11-1 to TRBJ2-3; TRBD1 is a possible D gene (6 bases). The CDR3 is 16 amino acids. With 5 bases removed from V and 0 bases from J, the gap between germline ends came to 15 bases. In germline, CDR1 is SGHAT, CDR2 FQDESV (reference sequence). As DNA, the CDR3 is TGTGCCAGCAGCGGCAGAGGACAGCCTAGCACAGATACGCAGTATTTT. It encodes CASSGRGQPSTDTQYF.

Details on this clonotype: This may come from a read error, since a much larger clone is one base off. The chain links TRBV28 to TRBJ2-5; D is ambiguous. Trimming stripped 7 bases from V and 11 bases from J, with 26 bases between. CDR1 MDHEN and CDR2 SYDVKM come from the germline V gene. This CDR3 region has 15 residues. CDR3 in DNA: TGTGCCAGCACTAATGGGTTCAGCCCCACCAATGAGCAGTACTTC. It is translated as CASTNGFSPTNEQYF.

The table lists this clonotype with a few counts. The genes are TRBV27 and TRBJ1-5; TRBD1 matches 8 bases. The CDR3 sequence is 15 residues long. Germline trimming cut 8 bases from V and 6 bases from J; bases unmatched to any gene: 12. CDR1 MNHEY and CDR2 SMNVEV come from the germline V gene (reference sequence). The CDR3 spells CASASGQGASQPQHF. The CDR3 nucleotides are TGTGCCAGCGCTTCAGGACAGGGAGCGAGTCAGCCCCAGCATTTT.

In its sample, this clonotype was seen a few times. The V gene is TRBV12-3 or TRBV12-4, the J gene TRBJ2-1, with 8 bases fitting TRBD1. This CDR3 is built from 15 residues. V lost 3 bases to trimming and J lost 0 bases; unmatched junction nucleotides: 1. CDR3 nucleotides: TGTGCCAGCAGTTTCGACAGGGGCTCCTACAATGAGCAGTTCTTC. It is translated as CASSFDRGSYNEQFF.

The chain combines TRBV7-6 with TRBJ2-5; 9 bases agree with TRBD1. The J segment lost 2 bases and the V segment lost 5 bases, leaving 3 bases of the junction unmatched. Germline V CDR1 and CDR2: SGHVS, FNYEAQ. This CDR3 region has 14 residues. The CDR3, as DNA: TGTGCCAGCAGCCGAGACAGGGGGCAAGAGACCCAGTACTTC. The encoded protein is CASSRDRGQETQYF.